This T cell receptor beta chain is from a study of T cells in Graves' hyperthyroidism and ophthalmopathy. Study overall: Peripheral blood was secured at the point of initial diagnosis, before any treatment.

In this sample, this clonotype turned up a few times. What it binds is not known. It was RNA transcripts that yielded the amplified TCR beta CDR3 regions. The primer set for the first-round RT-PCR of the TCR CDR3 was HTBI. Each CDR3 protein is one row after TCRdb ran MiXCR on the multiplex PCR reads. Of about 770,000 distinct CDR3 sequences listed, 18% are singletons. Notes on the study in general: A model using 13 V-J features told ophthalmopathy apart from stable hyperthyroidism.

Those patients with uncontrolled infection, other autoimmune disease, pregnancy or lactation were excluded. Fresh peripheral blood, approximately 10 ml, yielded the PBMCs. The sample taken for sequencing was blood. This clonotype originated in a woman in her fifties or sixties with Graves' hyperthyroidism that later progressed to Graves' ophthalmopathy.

CDR3 DNA: TGCAGCGTTGAAGATCGGATGGGGCCCGAGCAGTACTTC. Residues: CSVEDRMGPEQYF. The rearrangement uses TRBV29-1 and TRBJ2-7; a weak D match, TRBD1 (5 bases). CDR1 is SQVTM and CDR2 is ANQGSEA in the germline V gene. Trimming left V 0 bases short and J 6 bases short, with 12 bases between. The CDR3 has 13 amino acids.